This TCR beta chain was captured in a study of monozygotic twins with inflammatory bowel disease. TCRdb reworked the 5' RACE reads into one entry per CDR3 protein, no DNA. This sample's table has roughly 100,000 distinct CDR3 sequences. The draw for each donor consisted of a single 2.5 ml blood sample. CDR3 length: 14 amino acids. Germline-derived CDR1 and CDR2 are LNHNV and YYDKDF (reference sequence). Regarding this clonotype: Its target is not known.

Study-level points and caveats: Inverse Simpson values showed less TCRbeta diversity in IBD patients than in their healthy co-twins. For repertoire similarity, concordant twins did not differ from discordant twins, possibly because power was limited.

The sample was blood. The chain joins TRBV15 to TRBJ1-1; as DNA is missing, the TRBD1 call by TCRdb cannot be tested. The receptor's source is a human donor with ulcerative colitis or Crohn's disease, or a healthy co-twin of an affected twin (not recorded which). Here the CDR3 reads CATSKGQGGTEAFF.